This is a list of T cell receptor beta chains from one sample in a study of T cell repertoires in cytomegalovirus infection. Each CDR3 protein is one row after TCRdb ran MiXCR on the reads. The sample has about 400,000 distinct CDR3 sequences; over 15% are singletons. Sequenced material: PBMCs. Receptors originate from a human donor in good health (CMV status not recorded). Some clones in this sample may be carry-over from other donors' samples. The CDR3 runs from the conserved cysteine through the conserved F or W. Each record gives: CDR3 protein, CDR3 DNA, D gene, clone size, V gene, J gene. A D gene is named only where the DNA matches it firmly. Clone size is shown for a subset of rows, as once, few, many or a class of expanded clone.

CASGVWTYQETQYF	TGTGCTAGTGGTGTCTGGACGTACCAAGAGACCCAGTACTTC	NA	NA	TRBV12-5	TRBJ2-5
CASSEGRMNTEAFF	TGTGCCAGCAGTGAAGGCCGGATGAACACTGAAGCTTTCTTT	NA	few	TRBV2	TRBJ1-1
CASSYSGEQFF	TGTGCCAGCAGCTATTCGGGCGAGCAGTTCTTC	NA	NA	TRBV2	TRBJ2-1
CASSLARQGFYNEQFF	TGTGCCAGCAGCTTGGCTAGGCAGGGTTTTTACAATGAGCAGTTCTTC	NA	many	TRBV5-6	TRBJ2-1
CASSGRREKAFF	TGTGCCAGCAGTGGAAGAAGGGAAAAAGCTTTCTTT	NA	many	TRBV25-1	TRBJ1-1
CASRRTSFSEQYF	TGTGCCAGCAGGCGGACTAGCTTCTCGGAGCAGTACTTC	TRBD2	many	TRBV7-2	TRBJ2-7
CASSFSGSWTDNEQFF	TGTGCCAGCAGTTTCAGCGGGAGCTGGACTGACAATGAGCAGTTCTTC	TRBD2	NA	TRBV12-3/TRBV12-4	TRBJ2-1
CASSQDRYSPLHF	TGTGCCAGCAGCCAGGACAGGTATTCACCCCTCCACTTT	TRBD1	many	TRBV7-2	TRBJ1-6
CASSLVGTAVGTQYF	TGTGCCAGCAGCTTAGTTGGGACCGCTGTGGGGACCCAGTACTTC	NA	NA	TRBV7-2	TRBJ2-5
CAIREREPGNEQFF	TGTGCCATCAGGGAAAGAGAACCGGGCAATGAGCAGTTCTTC	NA	NA	TRBV10-3	TRBJ2-1
CASSGGGGLTDTQYF	TGTGCCAGCAGCGGAGGAGGGGGCTTAACAGATACGCAGTATTTT	NA	NA	TRBV5-6	TRBJ2-3
CASSAGTVFNEQFF	TGTGCCAGCAGCGCCGGGACAGTTTTCAATGAGCAGTTCTTC	TRBD1	many	TRBV7-2	TRBJ2-1
CASRMPGLTTDTQYF	TGTGCCAGCAGGATGCCGGGACTAACCACAGATACGCAGTATTTT	TRBD2	many	TRBV7-2	TRBJ2-3
CASSLGGTATLNQPQHF	TGTGCCAGCAGCTTAGGGGGGACAGCAACCCTCAATCAGCCCCAGCATTTT	TRBD1	few	TRBV7-2	TRBJ1-5
CASSVSGNTEAFF	TGTGCCAGCAGTGTATCAGGAAACACTGAAGCTTTCTTT	NA	NA	TRBV27	TRBJ1-1
CASSLGSDNYGYTF	TGTGCCAGCAGCTTAGGGTCAGATAACTATGGCTACACCTTC	NA	few	TRBV7-2	TRBJ1-2
CASSLSGATGELFF	TGCGCCAGCTCACTCTCAGGGGCCACCGGGGAGCTGTTTTTT	NA	many	TRBV5-1	TRBJ2-2
CASSLRSTGGNYEQYF	TGTGCCAGCAGTTTAAGGTCGACAGGGGGGAACTACGAGCAGTACTTC	TRBD1	many	TRBV27	TRBJ2-7
CASSSHRNTEAFF	TGTGCCAGCAGTTCACATAGAAACACTGAAGCTTTCTTT	NA	NA	TRBV12-3/TRBV12-4	TRBJ1-1
CASSARGGGASYNEQFF	TGTGCCAGCAGCGCGAGGGGGGGGGGCGCATCCTACAATGAGCAGTTCTTC	NA	few	TRBV7-8	TRBJ2-1
CASSPGAGEKLFF	TGTGCCAGCTCGCCGGGGGCCGGAGAAAAACTGTTTTTT	NA	NA	TRBV18	TRBJ1-4
CASSYGGAGEQYF	TGTGCCAGCAGTTACGGTGGGGCCGGCGAGCAGTACTTC	NA	few	TRBV6-5	TRBJ2-7
CSAWTGEGNQPQHF	TGCAGCGCTTGGACAGGTGAAGGCAATCAGCCCCAGCATTTT	TRBD1	few	TRBV29-1	TRBJ1-5
CASIPTGGADTQYF	TGTGCCAGCATCCCCACTGGGGGGGCAGATACGCAGTATTTT	TRBD2	many	TRBV7-2	TRBJ2-3
CASSIGKSGAAFF	TGTGCCAGTAGTATTGGAAAATCGGGGGCGGCTTTCTTT	NA	NA	TRBV19	TRBJ1-1
CASTEFAGNTIYF	TGTGCCAGCACCGAGTTTGCTGGAAACACCATATATTTT	NA	NA	TRBV2	TRBJ1-3
CASRRGQGGTEAFF	TGTGCCAGTAGGAGGGGACAGGGAGGAACTGAAGCTTTCTTT	TRBD1	few	TRBV19	TRBJ1-1
CASSPAPAATYEQYF	TGCGCCAGCAGCCCGGCCCCGGCAGCAACCTACGAGCAGTACTTC	NA	NA	TRBV4-3	TRBJ2-7
CSARVTVYSNQPQHF	TGCAGTGCCAGGGTAACCGTATATAGCAATCAGCCCCAGCATTTT	NA	once	TRBV20-1	TRBJ1-5
CASSFPLAGVETQYF	TGTGCCAGCAGTTTCCCCCTAGCGGGAGTAGAGACCCAGTACTTC	TRBD2	few	TRBV12-3/TRBV12-4	TRBJ2-5
CAISVGEREDTQYF	TGTGCCATCAGTGTCGGAGAGAGGGAAGATACGCAGTATTTT	NA	few	TRBV10-3	TRBJ2-3
CASSQTSGSGTQYF	TGCGCCAGCAGCCAGACTAGCGGGAGTGGTACGCAGTATTTT	TRBD2	NA	TRBV4-3	TRBJ2-3
CSAGSVTVGTEAFF	TGCAGCGCCGGGAGCGTAACGGTGGGCACTGAAGCTTTCTTT	NA	NA	TRBV29-1	TRBJ1-1
CASSLGAGSRDNEKLFF	TGTGCCAGCAGCTTAGGTGCGGGTAGCAGGGATAATGAAAAACTGTTTTTT	NA	few	TRBV7-8	TRBJ1-4
CATSRDPAGMVLF	TGTGCCACCAGCAGAGATCCCGCAGGTATGGTACTCTTC	NA	few	TRBV15	TRBJ2-1
CASSLEVGGTYEQYF	TGCGCCAGCAGCTTGGAAGTGGGGGGGACCTACGAGCAGTACTTC	TRBD2	few	TRBV5-1	TRBJ2-7
CSARRDRGAEAFF	TGCAGTGCCAGGAGGGACAGGGGCGCTGAAGCTTTCTTT	TRBD1	NA	TRBV20-1	TRBJ1-1
CASSYFRGLDEKLFF	TGTGCCAGCAGCTACTTTAGGGGGTTGGATGAAAAACTGTTTTTT	NA	many	TRBV7-2	TRBJ1-4
CASSHRVQLDYGYTF	TGTGCCAGCAGTCACAGGGTACAACTCGACTATGGCTACACCTTC	NA	NA	TRBV6-5	TRBJ1-2
CASSLAEEYEQYF	TGCGCCAGCAGCCTAGCGGAGGAATACGAGCAGTACTTC	NA	many	TRBV4-1	TRBJ2-7
CATSRFGLQETQYF	TGTGCCACCAGCAGGTTTGGACTTCAAGAGACCCAGTACTTC	NA	few	TRBV15	TRBJ2-5
CASSDHGGTYGYTF	TGTGCCAGCAGTGATCACGGGGGGACCTATGGCTACACCTTC	NA	NA	TRBV2	TRBJ1-2
CAYRPLGSEKLFF	TGTGCCTACCGCCCACTAGGGAGTGAAAAACTGTTTTTT	NA	NA	TRBV5-4	TRBJ1-4
CASSLGRGGYEKLFF	TGTGCCAGCAGCTTAGGGCGGGGAGGATACGAAAAACTGTTTTTT	NA	many	TRBV7-2	TRBJ1-4
CSIPGQGLAGYTF	TGCAGCATACCGGGACAGGGGTTGGCTGGCTACACCTTC	TRBD1	few	TRBV20-1	TRBJ1-2
CASRLQFIANYGYTF	TGCGCCAGCAGACTCCAGTTTATTGCTAACTATGGCTACACCTTC	NA	many	TRBV5-1	TRBJ1-2
CASRGTGRREFF	TGTGCCAGCAGAGGGACAGGGCGGCGGGAGTTCTTC	TRBD1	NA	TRBV6-2/TRBV6-3	TRBJ2-1
CASGGRGGDEQFF	TGTGCCAGCGGGGGCCGTGGGGGGGATGAGCAGTTCTTC	NA	many	TRBV7-2	TRBJ2-1
CSVAGTGNEKLFF	TGCAGCGTCGCCGGGACAGGGAATGAAAAACTGTTTTTT	TRBD1	few	TRBV29-1	TRBJ1-4
CASSLFKGTETQYF	TGTGCCAGCAGCTTATTTAAAGGGACGGAGACCCAGTACTTC	NA	many	TRBV7-9	TRBJ2-5
CSAKFFGGHYEQYF	TGCAGTGCCAAATTTTTTGGGGGGCACTACGAGCAGTACTTC	NA	NA	TRBV20-1	TRBJ2-7
CASSQDRWDTQYF	TGCGCCAGCAGCCAAGATCGGTGGGATACGCAGTATTTT	NA	once	TRBV4-3	TRBJ2-3
CASMRGGPTGELFF	TGTGCCAGCATGCGGGGGGGCCCCACCGGGGAGCTGTTTTTT	TRBD2	few	TRBV7-9	TRBJ2-2
CASSLAGYGYTF	TGTGCCAGCAGCTTAGCTGGGTATGGCTACACCTTC	NA	many	TRBV7-6	TRBJ1-2